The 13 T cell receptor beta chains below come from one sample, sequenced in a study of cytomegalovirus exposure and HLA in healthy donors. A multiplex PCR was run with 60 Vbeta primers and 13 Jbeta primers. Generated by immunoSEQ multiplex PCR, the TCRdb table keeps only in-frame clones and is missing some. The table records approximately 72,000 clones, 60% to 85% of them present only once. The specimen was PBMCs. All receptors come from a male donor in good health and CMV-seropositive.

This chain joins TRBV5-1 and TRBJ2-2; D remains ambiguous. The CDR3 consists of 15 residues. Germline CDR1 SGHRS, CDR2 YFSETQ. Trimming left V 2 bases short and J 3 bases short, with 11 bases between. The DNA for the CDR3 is TGCGCCAGCAGCTTTCCCAGATTCGACACCGGGGAGCTGTTTTTT. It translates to CASSFPRFDTGELFF. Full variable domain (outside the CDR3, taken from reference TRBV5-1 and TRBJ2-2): KAGVTQTPRYLIKTRGQQVTLSCSPISGHRSVSWYQQTPGQGLQFLFEYFSETQRNKGNFPGRFSGRQFSNSRSEMNVSTLELGDSALYLCASSFPRFDTGELFFGEGSRLTVL.

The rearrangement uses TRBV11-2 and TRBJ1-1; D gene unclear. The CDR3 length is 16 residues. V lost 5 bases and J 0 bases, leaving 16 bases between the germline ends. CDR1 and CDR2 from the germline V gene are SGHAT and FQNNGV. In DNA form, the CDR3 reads TGTGCCAGCAGCCCCCCGGTGGGCAGCATGAACACTGAAGCTTTCTTT. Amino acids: CASSPPVGSMNTEAFF.

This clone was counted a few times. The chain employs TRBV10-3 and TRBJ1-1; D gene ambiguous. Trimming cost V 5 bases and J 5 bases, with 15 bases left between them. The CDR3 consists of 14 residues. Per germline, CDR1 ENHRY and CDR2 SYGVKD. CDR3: CAISPYSTGTEAFF. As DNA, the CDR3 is TGTGCCATCAGTCCCTACTCGACGGGGACTGAAGCTTTCTTT.

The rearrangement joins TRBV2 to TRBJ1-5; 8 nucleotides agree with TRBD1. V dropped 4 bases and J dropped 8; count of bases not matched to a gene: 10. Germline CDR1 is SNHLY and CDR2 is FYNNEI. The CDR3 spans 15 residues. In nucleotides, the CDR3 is TGTGCCAGCAGTGGTGACAGGGGCTTAGATAAGCCCCAGCATTTT. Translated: CASSGDRGLDKPQHF.

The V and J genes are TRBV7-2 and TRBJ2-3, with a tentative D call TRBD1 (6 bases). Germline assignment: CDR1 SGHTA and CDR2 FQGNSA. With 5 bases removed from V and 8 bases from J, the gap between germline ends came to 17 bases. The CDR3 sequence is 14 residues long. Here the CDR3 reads CASSTPGGHTTQYF. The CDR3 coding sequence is TGTGCCAGCAGCACTCCTGGGGGACATACTACGCAGTATTTT.

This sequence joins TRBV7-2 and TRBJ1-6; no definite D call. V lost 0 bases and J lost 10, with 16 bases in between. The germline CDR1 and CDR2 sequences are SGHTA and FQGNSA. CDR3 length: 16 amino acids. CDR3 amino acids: CASSLARVDTGSPLHF. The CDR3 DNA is TGTGCCAGCAGCTTAGCGAGGGTCGACACCGGGTCACCCCTCCACTTT.

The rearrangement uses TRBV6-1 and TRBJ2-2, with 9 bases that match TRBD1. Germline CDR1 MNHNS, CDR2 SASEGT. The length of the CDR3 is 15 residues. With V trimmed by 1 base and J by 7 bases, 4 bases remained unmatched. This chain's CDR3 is CASSEGTGAYGELFF. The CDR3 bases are TGTGCCAGCAGTGAAGGGACAGGGGCGTACGGGGAGCTGTTTTTT.

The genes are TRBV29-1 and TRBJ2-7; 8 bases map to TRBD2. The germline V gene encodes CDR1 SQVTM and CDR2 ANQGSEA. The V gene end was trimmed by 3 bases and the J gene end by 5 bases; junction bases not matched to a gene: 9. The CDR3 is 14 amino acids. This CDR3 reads CSVDGVAGLDEQYF. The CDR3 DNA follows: TGCAGCGTTGATGGGGTAGCGGGACTGGACGAGCAGTACTTC.

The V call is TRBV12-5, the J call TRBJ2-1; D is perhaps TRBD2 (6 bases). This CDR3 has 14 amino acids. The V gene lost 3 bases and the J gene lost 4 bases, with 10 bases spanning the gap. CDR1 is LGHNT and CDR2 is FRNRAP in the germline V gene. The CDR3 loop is CASGLGTQYNEQFF. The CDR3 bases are TGTGCTAGTGGTTTAGGGACTCAATACAATGAGCAGTTCTTC.

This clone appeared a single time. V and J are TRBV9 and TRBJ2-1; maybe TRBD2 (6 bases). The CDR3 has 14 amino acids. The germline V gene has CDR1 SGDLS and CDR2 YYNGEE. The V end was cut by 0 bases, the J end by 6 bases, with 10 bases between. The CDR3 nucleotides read TGTGCCAGCAGCGTAGGGGGAGGTTTCAATGAGCAGTTCTTC. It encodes CASSVGGGFNEQFF. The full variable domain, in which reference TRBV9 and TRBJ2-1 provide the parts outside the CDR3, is DSGVTQTPKHLITATGQRVTLRCSPRSGDLSVYWYQQSLDQGLQFLIQYYNGEERAKGNILERFSAQQFPDLHSELNLSSLELGDSALYFCASSVGGGFNEQFFGPGTRLTVL.

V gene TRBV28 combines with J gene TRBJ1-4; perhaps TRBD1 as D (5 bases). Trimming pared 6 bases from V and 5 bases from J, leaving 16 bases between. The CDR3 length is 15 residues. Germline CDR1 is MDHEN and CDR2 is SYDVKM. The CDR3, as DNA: TGTGCCAGCAGCCTAAGGGGAATAGGGAATGAAAAACTGTTTTTT. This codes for CASSLRGIGNEKLFF.

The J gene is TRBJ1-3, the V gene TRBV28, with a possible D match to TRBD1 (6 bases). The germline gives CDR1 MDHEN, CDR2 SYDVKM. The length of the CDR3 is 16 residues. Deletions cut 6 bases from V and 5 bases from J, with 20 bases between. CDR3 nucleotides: TGTGCCAGCAGACCCCCGAGGGCAGGGGAGAGAAACACCATATATTTT. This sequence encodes CASRPPRAGERNTIYF.

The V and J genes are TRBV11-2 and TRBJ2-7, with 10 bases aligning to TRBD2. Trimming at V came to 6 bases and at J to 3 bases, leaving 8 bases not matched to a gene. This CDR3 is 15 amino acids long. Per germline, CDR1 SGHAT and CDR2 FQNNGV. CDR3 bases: TGTGCCAGCAGTCAACTAGCGGGGAGGTACTACGAGCAGTACTTC. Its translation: CASSQLAGRYYEQYF. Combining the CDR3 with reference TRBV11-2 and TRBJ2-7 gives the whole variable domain EAGVAQSPRYKIIEKRQSVAFWCNPISGHATLYWYQQILGQGPKLLIQFQNNGVVDDSQLPKDRFSAERLKGVDSTLKIQPAKLEDSAVYLCASSQLAGRYYEQYFGPGTRLTVT.